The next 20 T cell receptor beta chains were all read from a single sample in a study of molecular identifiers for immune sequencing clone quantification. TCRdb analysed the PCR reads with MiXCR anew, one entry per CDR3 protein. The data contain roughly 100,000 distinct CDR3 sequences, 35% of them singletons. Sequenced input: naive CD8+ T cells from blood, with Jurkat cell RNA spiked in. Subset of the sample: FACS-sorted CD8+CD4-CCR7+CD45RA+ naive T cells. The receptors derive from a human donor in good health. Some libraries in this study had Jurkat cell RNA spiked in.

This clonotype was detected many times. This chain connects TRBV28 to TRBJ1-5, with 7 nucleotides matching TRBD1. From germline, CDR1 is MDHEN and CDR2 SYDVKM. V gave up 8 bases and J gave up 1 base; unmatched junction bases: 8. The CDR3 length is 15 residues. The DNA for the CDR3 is TGTGCCAGCCGTGCCTCAGGGGGAAGCAATCAGCCCCAGCATTTT. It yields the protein CASRASGGSNQPQHF.

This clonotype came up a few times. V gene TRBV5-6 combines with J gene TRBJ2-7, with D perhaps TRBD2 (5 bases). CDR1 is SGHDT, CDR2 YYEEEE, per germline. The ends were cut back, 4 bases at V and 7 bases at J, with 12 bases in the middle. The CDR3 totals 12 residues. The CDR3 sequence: CASSRSTGEQYF. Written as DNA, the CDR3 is TGTGCCAGCAGCCGCTCTACGGGAGAGCAGTACTTC.

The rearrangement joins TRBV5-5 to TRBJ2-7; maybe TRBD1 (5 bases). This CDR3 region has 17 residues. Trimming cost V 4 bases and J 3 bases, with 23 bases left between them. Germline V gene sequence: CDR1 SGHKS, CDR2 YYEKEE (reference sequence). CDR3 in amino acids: CASSPRQPWGTDYEQYF. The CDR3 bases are TGTGCCAGCAGCCCGCGACAGCCATGGGGCACCGACTACGAGCAGTACTTC.

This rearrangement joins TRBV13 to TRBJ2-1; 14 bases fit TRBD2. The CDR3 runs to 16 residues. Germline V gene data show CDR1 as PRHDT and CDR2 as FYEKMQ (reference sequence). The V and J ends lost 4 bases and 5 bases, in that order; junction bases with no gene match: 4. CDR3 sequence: CASSWGLAGVHNEQFF. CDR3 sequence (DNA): TGTGCCAGCAGCTGGGGACTAGCGGGAGTACACAATGAGCAGTTCTTC.

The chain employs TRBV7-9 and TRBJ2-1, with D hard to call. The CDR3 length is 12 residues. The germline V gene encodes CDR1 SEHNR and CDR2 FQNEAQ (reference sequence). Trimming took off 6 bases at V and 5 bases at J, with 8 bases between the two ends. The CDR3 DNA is TGTGCCAGCAGACCCTTGGACAATGAGCAGTTCTTC. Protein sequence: CASRPLDNEQFF.

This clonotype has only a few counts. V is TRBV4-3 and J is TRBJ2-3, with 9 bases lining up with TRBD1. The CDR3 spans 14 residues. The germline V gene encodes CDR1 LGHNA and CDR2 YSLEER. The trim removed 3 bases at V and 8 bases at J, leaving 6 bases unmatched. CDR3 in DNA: TGCGCCAGCAGCCACCCAGGACAGGGGACTACGCAGTATTTT. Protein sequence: CASSHPGQGTTQYF.

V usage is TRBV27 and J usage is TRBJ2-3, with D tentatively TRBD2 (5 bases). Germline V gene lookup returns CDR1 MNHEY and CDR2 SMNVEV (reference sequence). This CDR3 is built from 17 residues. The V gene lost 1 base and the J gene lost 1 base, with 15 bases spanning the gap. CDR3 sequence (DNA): TGTGCCAGCAGTTTATTCCGAGCGGTGCCTGGCACAGATACGCAGTATTTT. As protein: CASSLFRAVPGTDTQYF.

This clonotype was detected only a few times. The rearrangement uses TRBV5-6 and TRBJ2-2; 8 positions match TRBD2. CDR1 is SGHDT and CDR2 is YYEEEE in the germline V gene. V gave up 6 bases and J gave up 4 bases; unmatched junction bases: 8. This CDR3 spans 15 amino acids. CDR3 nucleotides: TGTGCCAGCATACACGGGACTAGTGGCACCGGGGAGCTGTTTTTT. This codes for CASIHGTSGTGELFF. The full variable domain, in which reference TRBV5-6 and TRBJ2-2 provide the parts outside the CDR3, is DAGVTQSPTHLIKTRGQQVTLRCSPKSGHDTVSWYQQALGQGPQFIFQYYEEEERQRGNFPDRFSGHQFPNYSSELNVNALLLGDSALYLCASIHGTSGTGELFFGEGSRLTVL.

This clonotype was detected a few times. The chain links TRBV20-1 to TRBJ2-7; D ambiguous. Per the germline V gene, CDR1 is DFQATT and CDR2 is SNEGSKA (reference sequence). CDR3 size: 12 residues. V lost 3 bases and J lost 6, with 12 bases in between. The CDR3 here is CSASLRDPEQYF. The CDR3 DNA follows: TGCAGTGCTAGTCTCAGAGACCCCGAGCAGTACTTC.

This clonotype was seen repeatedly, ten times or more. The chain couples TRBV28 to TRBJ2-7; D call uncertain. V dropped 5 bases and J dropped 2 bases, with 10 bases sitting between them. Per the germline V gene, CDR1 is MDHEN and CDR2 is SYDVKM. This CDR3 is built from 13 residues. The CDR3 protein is CASSPGPTYEQYF. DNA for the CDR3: TGTGCCAGCAGTCCCGGGCCAACCTACGAGCAGTACTTC.

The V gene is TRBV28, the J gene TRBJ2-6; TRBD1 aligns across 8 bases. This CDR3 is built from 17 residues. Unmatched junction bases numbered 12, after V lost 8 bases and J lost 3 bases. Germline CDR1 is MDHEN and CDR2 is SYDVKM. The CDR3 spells CASATSTGVYGANVLTF. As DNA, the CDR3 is TGTGCCAGCGCAACCTCGACAGGGGTTTATGGGGCCAACGTCCTGACTTTC. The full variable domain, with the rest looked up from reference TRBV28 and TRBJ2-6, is DVKVTQSSRYLVKRTGEKVFLECVQDMDHENMFWYRQDPGLGLRLIYFSYDVKMKEKGDIPEGYSVSREKKERFSLILESASTNQTSMYLCASATSTGVYGANVLTFGAGSRLTVL.

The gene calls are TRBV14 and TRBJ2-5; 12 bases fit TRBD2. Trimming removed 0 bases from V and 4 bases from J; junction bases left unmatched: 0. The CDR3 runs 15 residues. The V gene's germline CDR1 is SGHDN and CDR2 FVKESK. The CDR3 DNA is TGTGCCAGCAGCCAAGAGACTAGCGGGAGAGAGACCCAGTACTTC. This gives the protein CASSQETSGRETQYF.

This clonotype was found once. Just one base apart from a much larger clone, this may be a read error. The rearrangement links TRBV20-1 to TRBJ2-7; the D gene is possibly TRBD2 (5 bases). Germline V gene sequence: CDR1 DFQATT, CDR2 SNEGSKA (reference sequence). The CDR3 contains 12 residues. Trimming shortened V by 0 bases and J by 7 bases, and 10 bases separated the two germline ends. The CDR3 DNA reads TGCAGTGCTAGAGATCAAGGGAGAGAGCAGTACTTC. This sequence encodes CSARDQGREQYF.

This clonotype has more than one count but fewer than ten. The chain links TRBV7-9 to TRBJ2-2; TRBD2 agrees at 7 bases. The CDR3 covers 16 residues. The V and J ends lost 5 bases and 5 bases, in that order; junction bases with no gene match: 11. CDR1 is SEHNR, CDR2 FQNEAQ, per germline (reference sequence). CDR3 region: CASSRRGGSETGELFF. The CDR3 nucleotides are TGTGCCAGCAGCAGGCGAGGCGGGAGTGAAACCGGGGAGCTGTTTTTT. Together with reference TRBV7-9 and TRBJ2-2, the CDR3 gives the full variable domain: DTGVSQNPRHKITKRGQNVTFRCDPISEHNRLYWYRQTLGQGPEFLTYFQNEAQLEKSRLLSDRFSAERPKGSFSTLEIQRTEQGDSAMYLCASSRRGGSETGELFFGEGSRLTVL.

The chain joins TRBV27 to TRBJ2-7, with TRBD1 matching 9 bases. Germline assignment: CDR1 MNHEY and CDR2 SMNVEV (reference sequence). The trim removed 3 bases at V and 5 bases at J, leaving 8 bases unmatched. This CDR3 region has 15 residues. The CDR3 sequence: CASSFGTGISNEQYF. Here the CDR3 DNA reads TGTGCCAGCAGTTTCGGGACAGGGATTAGCAACGAGCAGTACTTC.

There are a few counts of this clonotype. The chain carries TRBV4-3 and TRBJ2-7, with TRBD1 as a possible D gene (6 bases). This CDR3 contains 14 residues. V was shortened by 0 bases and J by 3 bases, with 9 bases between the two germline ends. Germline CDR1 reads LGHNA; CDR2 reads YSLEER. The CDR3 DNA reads TGCGCCAGCAGCCAAGATGGCAGGGGCTACGAGCAGTACTTC. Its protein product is CASSQDGRGYEQYF.

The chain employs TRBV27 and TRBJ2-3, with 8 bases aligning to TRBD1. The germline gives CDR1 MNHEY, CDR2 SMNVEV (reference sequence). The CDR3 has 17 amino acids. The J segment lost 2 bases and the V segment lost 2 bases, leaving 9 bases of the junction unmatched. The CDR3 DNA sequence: TGTGCCAGCAGTTTAAAGGGGACAGGAGGGGTCACAGATACGCAGTATTTT. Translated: CASSLKGTGGVTDTQYF.

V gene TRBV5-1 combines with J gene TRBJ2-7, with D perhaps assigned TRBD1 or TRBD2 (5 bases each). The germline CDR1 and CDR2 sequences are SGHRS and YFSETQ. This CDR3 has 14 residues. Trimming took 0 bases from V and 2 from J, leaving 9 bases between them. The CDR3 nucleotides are TGCGCCAGCAGCTTGGATCCGGGGCCCTACGAGCAGTACTTC. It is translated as CASSLDPGPYEQYF. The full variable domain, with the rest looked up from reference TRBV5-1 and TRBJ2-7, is KAGVTQTPRYLIKTRGQQVTLSCSPISGHRSVSWYQQTPGQGLQFLFEYFSETQRNKGNFPGRFSGRQFSNSRSEMNVSTLELGDSALYLCASSLDPGPYEQYFGPGTRLTVT.

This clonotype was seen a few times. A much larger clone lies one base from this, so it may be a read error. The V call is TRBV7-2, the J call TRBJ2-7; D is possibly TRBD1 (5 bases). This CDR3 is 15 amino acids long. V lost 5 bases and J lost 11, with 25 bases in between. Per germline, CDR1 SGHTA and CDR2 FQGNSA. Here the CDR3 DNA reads TGTGCCAGCAGCATAACTCTGGACACCCCGCTACGAGAGTACTTC. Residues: CASSITLDTPLREYF.

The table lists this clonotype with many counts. Here the CDR3 reads CASSWGLSAGAEQYF. The CDR3 nucleotides read TGTGCCAGCAGCTGGGGGTTGTCGGCGGGAGCCGAGCAGTACTTC. The V gene is TRBV5-5, the J gene TRBJ2-7, with 7 bases identical to TRBD2. CDR1 and CDR2 from the germline V gene are SGHKS and YYEKEE (reference sequence). V was pared by 3 bases and J by 6 bases, with 12 bases of the junction left unmatched. The CDR3 extends over 15 amino acids.